Ten or more counts support the clone carrying this TCR beta chain. Its matching antigen is unknown. Breast cancer patients provided tissue from their axillary draining lymph nodes. TCRdb called the multiplex PCR reads again in MiXCR, with one record for every CDR3 protein. The sample lists 84,000 or so distinct CDR3 sequences, approximately 29% occurring once. This entry is derived from a study of breast tumors, draining lymph nodes, adjacent tissues. Study-level points and caveats: Findings are consistent with lymph node origin and intratumoral expansion of most tumor T cells. Data only fit, rather than demonstrated, lymph node origin of most tumor T cells.

V dropped 1 base and J dropped 7 bases, with 11 bases sitting between them. This CDR3 spans 13 amino acids. Looked up from germline, CDR1 is GTSNPN and CDR2 is SVGIG (reference sequence). Sequenced input: axillary lymph node tissue. V is TRBV30 and J is TRBJ1-5; tentative D call: TRBD1 (6 bases). The receptor's source is a female donor with breast cancer. Some clones in this sample may be carry-over from other donors' samples. As DNA, the CDR3 is TGTGCCTGGAGTGCCGCAGGGGAACAGCCCCAGCATTTT. Its translation is CAWSAAGEQPQHF. The variable domain in full, with the rest retrieved from reference TRBV30 and TRBJ1-5, is SQTIHQWPATLVQPVGSPLSLECTVEGTSNPNLYWYRQAAGRGLQLLFYSVGIGQISSEVPQNLSASRPQDRQFILSSKKLLLSDSGFYLCAWSAAGEQPQHFGDGTRLSIL.